A single sample gave rise to the 13 T cell receptor beta chains below, sequenced in a study of technical replicates of blood from several donors. Repertoires were generated with immunoSEQ multiplex PCR, while TCRdb's copy carries only in-frame clones and drops some. The table has fewer than 110,000 clones, 96% seen once; the top ten hold approximately 0.21%. Specimen: T cells isolated from PBMCs. These receptors originate from a human donor in good health.

CDR3 protein: CASSTQRTDTQYF. Here the CDR3 DNA reads TGTGCCAGCAGTACACAGCGCACAGATACGCAGTATTTT. V usage is TRBV2 and J usage is TRBJ2-3; no clear D gene. The CDR3 totals 13 residues. V lost 5 bases to trimming and J lost 1 base, with 7 bases between them. The V gene's germline CDR1 is SNHLY and CDR2 FYNNEI.

V gene TRBV27 combines with J gene TRBJ2-6; weak D call: TRBD1 (7 bases). Germline loops: CDR1 MNHEY, CDR2 SMNVEV (reference sequence). Trimming took 3 bases from V and 3 from J, leaving 15 bases between them. CDR3 length: 17 amino acids. CDR3 bases: TGTGCCAGCAGTTTCGTTGCAGGGGGGTTTGGGGCCAACGTCCTGACTTTC. The encoded protein is CASSFVAGGFGANVLTF.

The rearrangement joins TRBV19 to TRBJ2-4, with a weak D call TRBD1 (7 bases). In germline, CDR1 is LNHDA, CDR2 SQIVND (reference sequence). This CDR3 is built from 14 residues. V lost 8 bases and J lost 5, with 16 bases in between. The CDR3 region has the DNA TGTGCCAGTCGGTACACAGGGGAGGAAAACATTCAGTACTTC. The encoded protein is CASRYTGEENIQYF. Combining the CDR3 with reference TRBV19 and TRBJ2-4 gives the whole variable domain DGGITQSPKYLFRKEGQNVTLSCEQNLNHDAMYWYRQDPGQGLRLIYYSQIVNDFQKGDIAEGYSVSREKKESFPLTVTSAQKNPTAFYLCASRYTGEENIQYFGAGTRLSVL.

V usage is TRBV6-5 and J usage is TRBJ1-2; 7 bases line up with TRBD1. This CDR3 spans 13 amino acids. In germline, CDR1 is MNHEY, CDR2 SVGAGI. V shed 6 bases and J 8 bases; nucleotides not matched to a gene: 9. The CDR3 sequence: CASRNRGAEGYTF. As DNA, the CDR3 is TGTGCCAGCAGGAACAGGGGCGCGGAAGGCTACACCTTC.

The table lists this clone with a count of one. The CDR3 loop reads CASNSITGGGFF. Here the CDR3 DNA reads TGCGCCAGCAATTCGATTACGGGGGGGGGATTCTTC. The chain is built from TRBV23-1 and TRBJ2-1; 8 bases agree with TRBD2. TRBV23-1 falls under the ORF class, with uncertain function. The CDR3 contains 12 residues. The V segment lost 7 bases and the J segment 16 bases; nucleotides outside the gene matches: 12.

This rearrangement joins TRBV28 to TRBJ2-2; 7 nucleotides line up with TRBD1. Germline-derived CDR1 and CDR2 are MDHEN and SYDVKM. V gave up 10 bases and J gave up 3 bases; unmatched junction bases: 8. The CDR3 has 14 residues. The CDR3: CAITPGQYTGELFF. CDR3 sequence (DNA): TGTGCCATCACTCCGGGACAGTACACCGGGGAGCTGTTTTTT.

The gene calls are TRBV10-3 and TRBJ2-2; 11 bases align to TRBD2. J was trimmed by 4 bases and V by 10 bases; bases with no gene match: 11. CDR1 and CDR2 (germline): ENHRY, SYGVKD. CDR3 length equals 16 residues. The CDR3 DNA is TGTGCCAGCACTTTTACTAGCGGGAGTACCACCGGGGAGCTGTTTTTT. Translated, it gives CASTFTSGSTTGELFF.

V and J are TRBV28 and TRBJ1-2; 9 positions match TRBD1. The CDR3 totals 16 residues. Germline CDR1 is MDHEN and CDR2 is SYDVKM. Unmatched junction bases numbered 11, after V lost 2 bases and J lost 7 bases. CDR3 residues: CASSLRDRVPISGYTF. In DNA form, the CDR3 reads TGTGCCAGCAGTTTACGGGACAGGGTCCCAATATCTGGCTACACCTTC.

CDR3: CASRETQAEYGYTF. The CDR3 nucleotides read TGTGCCAGCAGAGAAACACAGGCGGAGTATGGCTACACCTTC. The chain links TRBV6-6 to TRBJ1-2, with D possibly matching TRBD1 (5 bases). Germline V gene lookup returns CDR1 MNHNY and CDR2 SVGAGI (reference sequence). The CDR3 spans 14 residues. Trimming removed 6 bases at V and 5 bases at J, with 16 bases between.

The chain employs TRBV4-1 and TRBJ2-7; a weak D match, TRBD1 (5 bases). Per germline, CDR1 MGHRA and CDR2 YSYEKL. V was cut by 0 bases and J by 1 base, with 7 bases left in between. There are 14 residues in the CDR3. The CDR3 spells CASSQEQVSYEQYF. The CDR3 DNA reads as TGCGCCAGCAGCCAAGAACAGGTTTCCTACGAGCAGTACTTC.

The chain links TRBV19 to TRBJ1-5; no clear D gene. V lost 5 bases and J lost 6, with 11 bases in between. The CDR3 loop spans 13 amino acids. CDR1 is LNHDA, CDR2 SQIVND, per germline (reference sequence). The CDR3 DNA is TGTGCCAGTAGTCAAGGACTCAGTCAGCCCCAGCATTTT. Protein product: CASSQGLSQPQHF.

This chain joins TRBV4-2 and TRBJ2-5; D possibly corresponds to TRBD1 (5 bases). The CDR3 is 15 residues long. V lost 4 bases to trimming and J lost 5 bases, with 17 bases between them. The germline gives CDR1 LGHNA, CDR2 YNFKEQ. The CDR3 DNA follows: TGTGCCAGCAGCCTCTTGGAAGGGGCGAGGGAGACCCAGTACTTC. It specifies CASSLLEGARETQYF.

The chain recombines TRBV29-1 with TRBJ1-2; D perhaps matches TRBD1 (6 bases). This CDR3 contains 16 residues. V lost 5 bases and J lost 5, with 24 bases in between. Germline-derived CDR1 and CDR2 are SQVTM and ANQGSEA. The DNA for the CDR3 is TGCAGCGTTCGGGAGGGCAGGGGAGACAGATCGTATGGCTACACCTTC. Translated: CSVREGRGDRSYGYTF.